The entry below describes one TCR beta chain. Profiling relied on immunoSEQ multiplex PCR, and the TCRdb table lists in-frame clones only, not all of them. The table lists more than 35,000 clones, more than 80% of them singletons. This entry is derived from a study of regulatory and conventional T cells in RAG deficiency. Trimming took 2 bases from V and 5 from J, leaving 6 bases between them. This CDR3 comprises 12 residues. Germline CDR1 is SGHAT and CDR2 is FQDESV (reference sequence). Blood CD4+ CD25-low CD127-high conventional T cells supplied the genomic DNA template. These sequences were also reported in another study, on regulatory T cells. That source adds: Primers: 52 TRBV forward and 13 TRBJ reverse.

The material sequenced was CD4+ effector T cells sorted from blood. The genes are TRBV11-1 and TRBJ2-5; D not certain. The TCR sequence derives from a human donor in good health. The chain's CDR3 is CASSLIMETQYF. The DNA of the CDR3 is TGTGCCAGCAGCTTAATTATGGAGACCCAGTACTTC.